This passage covers 32 T cell receptor beta chains from one sample sequenced in a study of T-cell memory formation after mild COVID-19. A single record per CDR3 protein comes from TCRdb applying MiXCR to the 5' RACE reads. The sample holds 560,000 or so distinct CDR3 sequences, approximately 15% seen once. Specimen: PBMCs or a T cell subset sorted from them (not recorded which). The receptors originated from an adult woman who had mild COVID-19 (a few samples of this study predate the infection). Cell type and time point are not known.

V is TRBV12-3 or TRBV12-4 and J is TRBJ1-2; 8 bases map to TRBD1. The CDR3 extends over 14 amino acids. With V trimmed by 6 bases and J by 0 bases, 3 bases remained unmatched. DNA for the CDR3: TGTGCCAGCAGCAAACAGGGGGCTAACTATGGCTACACCTTC. Translating gives CASSKQGANYGYTF.

The rearrangement joins TRBV20-1 to TRBJ2-3; no clear D. Germline lookup yields CDR1 DFQATT and CDR2 SNEGSKA (reference sequence). CDR3 length: 13 residues. Trimming stripped 6 bases from V and 4 bases from J, with 14 bases between. CDR3 amino acids: CSAFEALADTQYF. CDR3 bases: TGCAGTGCATTCGAGGCGTTGGCAGATACGCAGTATTTT.

The V and J genes are TRBV6-2 or TRBV6-3 and TRBJ2-1, with 9 bases fitting TRBD2. The CDR3 sequence is 16 residues long. CDR1 and CDR2 from the germline V gene are MNHEY and SVGEGT. Germline trimming cut 10 bases from V and 0 bases from J; bases unmatched to any gene: 10. The chain's CDR3 is CATTGTSFFSYNEQFF. CDR3 DNA: TGTGCCACGACCGGGACTAGCTTCTTCTCCTACAATGAGCAGTTCTTC.

This chain links TRBV29-1 with TRBJ1-1; 9 bases align to TRBD1. The junction had 4 bases not matched to a gene; V was cut back by 3 bases and J by 8 bases. Germline V gene sequence: CDR1 SQVTM, CDR2 ANQGSEA. The CDR3 is made up of 12 amino acids. The CDR3 reads CSVDNRGREAFF. In DNA form, the CDR3 reads TGCAGCGTTGACAACAGGGGGCGGGAAGCTTTCTTT.

The chain links TRBV29-1 to TRBJ2-1, with D possibly TRBD2 on 6 matching bases. Germline CDR1 and CDR2: SQVTM and ANQGSEA. The CDR3 extends over 16 amino acids. V lost 6 bases to trimming and J lost 6 bases, with 24 bases between them. Here the CDR3 DNA reads TGCAGCGTCGCGGGCCAACCGGGACTCCTCGCCAATGAGCAGTTCTTC. Translation gives CSVAGQPGLLANEQFF.

The J gene is TRBJ2-5, the V gene TRBV7-9; tentatively, D is TRBD1 (6 bases). CDR1 and CDR2 from the germline V gene are SEHNR and FQNEAQ (reference sequence). The CDR3 extends over 17 amino acids. Trimming pared 5 bases from V and 3 bases from J, leaving 22 bases between. The CDR3 coding sequence is TGTGCCAGCAGCCGCACTAGGACAGCCACTTCGGAAGAGACCCAGTACTTC. It is translated as CASSRTRTATSEETQYF.

This clonotype was counted between two and nine times. The DNA of the CDR3 is TGTGCCAGCAGCTTTGATCTTTACTTC. Its translation: CASSFDLYF. This chain uses TRBV7-6 with TRBJ2-7; D call uncertain. Trimming took off 3 bases at V and 13 bases at J, with 7 bases between the two ends. The CDR3 extends over 9 amino acids. Germline V gene sequence: CDR1 SGHVS, CDR2 FNYEAQ.

This rearrangement joins TRBV18 to TRBJ1-5; D perhaps matches TRBD1 (5 bases). Germline lookup yields CDR1 KGHSH and CDR2 LQKENI. This CDR3 has 17 amino acids. V lost 3 bases and J lost 2, with 17 bases in between. This CDR3 reads CASSPPRGDSGNQPQHF. CDR3 in DNA: TGTGCCAGCTCACCGCCACGGGGGGACTCGGGCAATCAGCCCCAGCATTTT.

The chain combines TRBV29-1 with TRBJ1-5; 7 bases align to TRBD1. Germline-derived CDR1 and CDR2 are SQVTM and ANQGSEA. V trimming: 6 bases; J trimming: 6 bases; junction bases outside the gene matches: 5. The CDR3 is made up of 12 amino acids. CDR3 region: CSVQGMGQPQHF. In DNA form, the CDR3 reads TGCAGCGTACAGGGGATGGGTCAGCCCCAGCATTTT.

This clonotype was seen many times. This chain links TRBV3-1 with TRBJ2-7; 10 nucleotides line up with TRBD2. CDR3 length equals 17 residues. Germline CDR1 LGHDT, CDR2 YNNKEL (reference sequence). J was trimmed by 0 bases and V by 2 bases; bases with no gene match: 7. CDR3 loop: CASSQNSGGPNSYEQYF. In nucleotides, the CDR3 is TGTGCCAGCAGCCAAAATAGCGGGGGGCCCAACTCCTACGAGCAGTACTTC.

Only a few counts were recorded for this clonotype. The chain uses TRBV12-3 or TRBV12-4 and TRBJ1-4, with D possibly being TRBD1 (5 bases). V was shortened by 9 bases and J by 7 bases, with 15 bases between the two germline ends. This CDR3 has 13 residues. CDR3: CARAHRKREKLFF. DNA of the CDR3: TGTGCCAGGGCCCACAGGAAACGTGAAAAACTGTTTTTT.

This rearrangement joins TRBV5-1 to TRBJ1-1, with a tentative D call TRBD1 (5 bases). CDR1 is SGHRS, CDR2 YFSETQ, per germline. The CDR3 has 16 residues. V lost 0 bases and J lost 1, with 13 bases in between. CDR3 sequence (DNA): TGCGCCAGCAGCTTGGTTTACCAAGGGGCGAACACTGAAGCTTTCTTT. Residues: CASSLVYQGANTEAFF.

The J gene is TRBJ2-3, the V gene TRBV4-2, with a tentative D call TRBD2 (7 bases). V was clipped by 0 bases and J by 10 bases, with 17 bases between them. Germline assignment: CDR1 LGHNA and CDR2 YNFKEQ. The CDR3 has 15 residues. The CDR3 loop reads CASSQDANRAGAQYF. CDR3 DNA sequence: TGTGCCAGCAGCCAAGACGCTAACAGGGCGGGGGCGCAGTATTTT.

There are a few counts of this clonotype. The V and J genes are TRBV4-3 and TRBJ2-2; 7 bases line up with TRBD2. The V segment lost 0 bases and the J segment 5 bases; nucleotides outside the gene matches: 9. The CDR3 contains 17 residues. Germline V lookup: CDR1 LGHNA, CDR2 YSLEER. The CDR3 protein is CASSQDRAGVGTGELFF. For the CDR3, the DNA is TGCGCCAGCAGCCAAGATCGGGCGGGAGTTGGGACCGGGGAGCTGTTTTTT.

The J gene is TRBJ2-5, the V gene TRBV20-1, with D uncertain. The germline gives CDR1 DFQATT, CDR2 SNEGSKA (reference sequence). V dropped 2 bases and J dropped 0 bases, with 10 bases sitting between them. This CDR3 is built from 14 residues. CDR3 bases: TGCAGTGCTAGACCGCTGAACTACCAAGAGACCCAGTACTTC. Protein sequence: CSARPLNYQETQYF.

The V gene is TRBV5-1, the J gene TRBJ1-6, with TRBD1 identical over 8 bases. The germline V gene encodes CDR1 SGHRS and CDR2 YFSETQ. The CDR3 covers 16 residues. The ends lost 3 bases at V and 3 bases at J; junction bases unmatched: 5. The CDR3 reads CASSSQGQGYNSPLHF. The CDR3 DNA is TGCGCCAGCAGCTCTCAAGGACAGGGCTATAATTCACCCCTCCACTTT.

V and J are TRBV20-1 and TRBJ1-5, with D hard to call. CDR1 DFQATT and CDR2 SNEGSKA come from the germline V gene (reference sequence). The CDR3 totals 13 residues. V gave up 6 bases and J gave up 0 bases, with 9 bases separating them. The chain's CDR3 is CSASPDSNQPQHF. The DNA for the CDR3 is TGCAGTGCGAGCCCAGATAGCAATCAGCCCCAGCATTTT.

The CDR3 coding sequence is TGTGCCAGCAGGCCCAGCGGGCTTAATACGCAGTATTTT. Its translation: CASRPSGLNTQYF. The chain has TRBV7-2 and TRBJ2-3; maybe TRBD2 (6 bases). V dropped 6 bases and J dropped 7 bases, with 14 bases sitting between them. Germline-derived CDR1 and CDR2 are SGHTA and FQGNSA. CDR3 length: 13 residues.

This clonotype turned up a few times. This chain links TRBV27 with TRBJ2-1; TRBD2 aligns across 8 bases. CDR1 is MNHEY, CDR2 SMNVEV, per germline (reference sequence). The V segment lost 6 bases and the J segment 10 bases; nucleotides outside the gene matches: 14. This CDR3 is built from 15 residues. In DNA form, the CDR3 reads TGTGCCAGCAGCGCCCTCCCAGAGCTAGCGGGCGAGCAGTTCTTC. The encoded protein is CASSALPELAGEQFF.

The J gene is TRBJ2-5, the V gene TRBV30; D tentatively fits TRBD1 or TRBD2 (5 bases each). Germline values: CDR1 GTSNPN, CDR2 SVGIG (reference sequence). Trimming took 7 bases from V and 4 from J, leaving 13 bases between them. This CDR3 region has 12 residues. The DNA of the CDR3 is TGTGCCTCTACCGGGGCGGGAGAGACCCAGTACTTC. It is translated as CASTGAGETQYF.

The chain recombines TRBV19 with TRBJ2-5; D may be TRBD1 (5 bases). Germline CDR1 reads LNHDA; CDR2 reads SQIVND (reference sequence). The CDR3 spans 13 residues. The ends were cut back, 3 bases at V and 1 base at J, with 6 bases in the middle. The CDR3 protein is CASSIDSQETQYF. DNA for the CDR3: TGTGCCAGTAGTATTGACAGCCAAGAGACCCAGTACTTC.

The chain employs TRBV10-3 and TRBJ2-7; 10 bases line up with TRBD1. Germline assignment: CDR1 ENHRY and CDR2 SYGVKD. This CDR3 spans 18 amino acids. Trimming cost V 3 bases and J 3 bases; bases outside gene matches: 14. The CDR3 nucleotides are TGTGCCATCAGTGACTACGGAACCCCGGGACAGGGGTTCTACGAGCAGTACTTC. This gives the protein CAISDYGTPGQGFYEQYF.

A few counts support this clonotype. The chain has TRBV29-1 and TRBJ2-1; 15 positions agree with TRBD2. The germline CDR1 and CDR2 sequences are SQVTM and ANQGSEA. The V and J ends lost 1 base and 1 base, in that order; junction bases with no gene match: 8. This CDR3 has 19 amino acids. DNA of the CDR3: TGCAGCGTTGAAGGGGCCGGACTAGCGGGAGGGTTGTCCTACAATGAGCAGTTCTTC. It is translated as CSVEGAGLAGGLSYNEQFF.

This clonotype was seen more than once but under ten times. The rearrangement uses TRBV7-9 and TRBJ2-5; D is possibly TRBD1 (6 bases). Deletions cut 5 bases from V and 4 bases from J, with 20 bases between. The CDR3 extends over 16 amino acids. Germline V lookup: CDR1 SEHNR, CDR2 FQNEAQ (reference sequence). The CDR3 loop is CASSPVPGEILETQYF. CDR3 nucleotide sequence: TGTGCCAGCAGCCCCGTCCCAGGGGAGATCCTAGAGACCCAGTACTTC.

This clonotype was detected many times. The rearrangement uses TRBV10-3 and TRBJ1-2, with D unclear. The germline V and J ends were trimmed by 3 bases and 2 bases, with 7 bases remaining between them. Germline assignment: CDR1 ENHRY and CDR2 SYGVKD. The CDR3 sequence is 13 residues long. The DNA of the CDR3 is TGTGCCATCAGTGATTCGGGGAACTATGGCTACACCTTC. Translated: CAISDSGNYGYTF.

The chain employs TRBV24-1 and TRBJ2-5, with 15 bases matching TRBD2. Trimming cost V 5 bases and J 1 base; bases outside gene matches: 4. The CDR3 loop spans 17 amino acids. Germline CDR1 KGHDR, CDR2 SFDVKD. The DNA of the CDR3 is TGTGCCACCAGTGGTGGGACTAGCGGGAGGTCCCAAGAGACCCAGTACTTC. Its translation is CATSGGTSGRSQETQYF.

V is TRBV7-8 and J is TRBJ2-3, with D perhaps matching TRBD2 (5 bases). Germline values: CDR1 SGHVS, CDR2 FQNEAQ. This CDR3 is built from 16 residues. V was clipped by 5 bases and J by 2 bases, with 17 bases between them. CDR3 DNA: TGTGCCAGCAGCCTCGGCGTTTACGGACTCACAGATACGCAGTATTTT. Protein: CASSLGVYGLTDTQYF.

The chain couples TRBV10-3 to TRBJ1-2; no firm D call. Germline CDR1 and CDR2: ENHRY and SYGVKD. The CDR3 sequence is 12 residues long. Deletions cut 5 bases from V and 6 bases from J, with 10 bases between. DNA of the CDR3: TGTGCCATCAGTTCAGGATCCCATGGCTACACCTTC. Protein: CAISSGSHGYTF.

V usage is TRBV12-3 or TRBV12-4 and J usage is TRBJ2-5; perhaps TRBD2 as D (5 bases). The CDR3 runs 11 residues. Trimming removed 6 bases from V and 6 bases from J, with 8 bases in between. The CDR3 reads CASRAGQTQYF. For the CDR3, the DNA is TGTGCCAGCAGGGCGGGTCAGACCCAGTACTTC.

V is TRBV6-2 or TRBV6-3 and J is TRBJ2-3, with D uncertain. The CDR3 covers 15 residues. The V and J ends lost 4 bases and 0 bases respectively, with 11 bases between them. Germline V gives CDR1 MNHEY, CDR2 SVGEGT. The DNA for the CDR3 is TGTGCCAGCAGTTGGGCACCTACTAGCACAGATACGCAGTATTTT. Translating it yields CASSWAPTSTDTQYF.

This clonotype was counted many times. This sequence joins TRBV12-3 or TRBV12-4 and TRBJ2-7, with D tentatively TRBD1 (5 bases). CDR3 size: 14 residues. V was cut by 4 bases and J by 2 bases, with 12 bases left in between. The DNA for the CDR3 is TGTGCCAGCAGTTCTAACTCAGGGACCTACGAGCAGTACTTC. Protein: CASSSNSGTYEQYF.

The chain has TRBV20-1 and TRBJ2-5; no clear D gene. The V end was cut by 4 bases, the J end by 5 bases, with 20 bases between. Germline CDR1 DFQATT, CDR2 SNEGSKA (reference sequence). This CDR3 spans 15 amino acids. The CDR3 protein is CSATADPGIIETQYF. The CDR3 DNA reads as TGCAGTGCTACGGCCGACCCGGGTATTATCGAGACCCAGTACTTC.